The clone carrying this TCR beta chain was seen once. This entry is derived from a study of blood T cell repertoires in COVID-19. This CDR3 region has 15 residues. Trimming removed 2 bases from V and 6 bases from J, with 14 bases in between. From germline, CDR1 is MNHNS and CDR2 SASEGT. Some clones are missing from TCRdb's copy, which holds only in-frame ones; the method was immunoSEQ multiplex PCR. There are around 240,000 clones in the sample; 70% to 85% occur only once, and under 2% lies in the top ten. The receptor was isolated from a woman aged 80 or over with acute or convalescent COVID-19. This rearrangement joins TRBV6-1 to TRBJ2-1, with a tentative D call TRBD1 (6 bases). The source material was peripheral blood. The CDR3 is CASSELGTTGNEQFF. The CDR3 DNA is TGTGCCAGCAGTGAATTGGGGACAACAGGCAATGAGCAGTTCTTC.